The source of this TCR beta chain is a study of response to subunit inactivated influenza vaccine. TCRdb independently ran MiXCR on the RT-PCR reads; one entry per CDR3 protein. The sample gives hundreds of thousands of distinct CDR3 sequences, 15% to 19% of which show up once; 11% is in the top ten. Worth noting for this clonotype: Its specificity is unknown.

Study observations and caveats: The study's authors posited that every seasonal influenza vaccination enlists few new T cells.

This TCR was sampled from a middle-aged man who received an inactivated influenza vaccine. This specimen was PBMCs from blood, taken roughly 12 days after vaccination.

The CDR3 nucleotides read TGTGCCAGCCTGGTGGGAGTGGGGGGGCCGGAGACCCAGTACTTC. Its translation: CASLVGVGGPETQYF. This chain joins TRBV7-2 and TRBJ2-5; D possibly corresponds to TRBD2 (7 bases). The V end lost 8 bases, the J end lost 5 bases, and 21 bases lay between the germline ends. In germline, CDR1 is SGHTA, CDR2 FQGNSA. CDR3 size: 15 residues.